Each of the 20 T cell receptor beta chains below was sequenced from the same sample in a study of T-cell reconstitution after alpha-beta-depleted transplantation in children. As it was prepared, the TCRbeta library received unique molecular identifiers. TCRdb reanalysed the PCR reads using MiXCR and keeps one entry per CDR3 protein. The sample shows approximately 500,000 distinct CDR3 sequences, over 25% of them seen only once. The sequencing used PBMCs, collected before TCRalphabeta/CD19-depleted stem cell transplant. The receptors stem from a boy under two years old with Wiskott-Aldrich syndrome, due to receive a stem cell transplant.

CDR3 bases: TGCGCCAGCAGCACCTTGGGCCCTACAGGGGGCCGGTACGAGCAGTACTTC. It codes for CASSTLGPTGGRYEQYF. This chain connects TRBV5-1 to TRBJ2-7; 9 bases are shared with TRBD1. This CDR3 has 17 residues. CDR1 SGHRS and CDR2 YFSETQ come from the germline V gene. After removal of 4 bases from V and 4 bases from J, the junction contained 15 bases not matched to a gene.

The chain carries TRBV5-1 and TRBJ2-1; TRBD1 might be the D (6 bases). Germline V lookup: CDR1 SGHRS, CDR2 YFSETQ. The CDR3 has 14 residues. V was pared by 4 bases and J by 6 bases, with 14 bases between. CDR3 region: CASSVTGPGNEQFF. CDR3 coding DNA: TGCGCCAGCAGCGTGACAGGCCCGGGCAATGAGCAGTTCTTC.

This clonotype has more than one count but fewer than ten. The rearrangement uses TRBV9 and TRBJ2-2, with unresolved D. V lost 2 bases and J 4 bases, leaving 9 bases between the germline ends. From germline, CDR1 is SGDLS and CDR2 YYNGEE. This CDR3 comprises 14 residues. CDR3 amino acids: CASSVDPGTGELFF. CDR3 nucleotides: TGTGCCAGCAGCGTGGATCCGGGCACCGGGGAGCTGTTTTTT.

In this sample, this clonotype turned up a few times. The V gene is TRBV5-1, the J gene TRBJ2-5; D may match TRBD1 or TRBD2 (5 bases each). With 7 bases removed from V and 5 bases from J, the gap between germline ends came to 18 bases. Germline V CDR1 and CDR2: SGHRS, YFSETQ. The CDR3 is 14 amino acids. In DNA, the CDR3 is TGCGCCAGCGCCGGGACCCATAGTTGGGAGACCCAGTACTTC. Protein product: CASAGTHSWETQYF.

This clonotype was observed a handful of times. This chain links TRBV5-1 with TRBJ2-3; 7 nucleotides match TRBD2. The CDR3 extends over 16 amino acids. With 4 bases clipped from V and 6 bases from J, the junction kept 14 bases outside the gene matches. The germline gives CDR1 SGHRS, CDR2 YFSETQ. The CDR3 is CASSPATSSVTDTQYF. CDR3 DNA sequence: TGCGCCAGCAGCCCGGCGACTAGCAGCGTCACCGATACGCAGTATTTT.

This clonotype has only one observation. This chain connects TRBV5-1 to TRBJ2-5; D remains ambiguous. V was clipped by 4 bases and J by 5 bases, with 15 bases between them. Germline V lookup: CDR1 SGHRS, CDR2 YFSETQ. The CDR3 sequence is 14 residues long. The DNA of the CDR3 is TGCGCCAGCAGCCTCCTAGGGCCTGACGAGACCCAGTACTTC. This gives the protein CASSLLGPDETQYF.

This clonotype was observed a few times. The gene calls are TRBV12-3 or TRBV12-4 and TRBJ2-7; D unresolved. The CDR3 is 14 residues long. V gave up 3 bases and J gave up 2 bases, with 11 bases separating them. The CDR3 region is CASSFRPRPYEQYF. In nucleotides, the CDR3 is TGTGCCAGCAGTTTCCGTCCGCGCCCCTACGAGCAGTACTTC.

This clonotype was counted between two and nine times. This chain uses TRBV5-5 with TRBJ2-5; tentative D call: TRBD1 (6 bases). The CDR3 covers 15 residues. Germline CDR1 SGHKS, CDR2 YYEKEE (reference sequence). V was pared by 3 bases and J by 5 bases, with 17 bases between. DNA for the CDR3: TGTGCCAGCAGCTCAACAGGGTTTAACGGGGAGACCCAGTACTTC. Protein sequence: CASSSTGFNGETQYF.

The chain uses TRBV6-1 and TRBJ1-2; D possibly corresponds to TRBD1 (5 bases). CDR3 length: 14 amino acids. Germline loops: CDR1 MNHNS, CDR2 SASEGT. Trimming took off 5 bases at V and 2 bases at J, with 12 bases between the two ends. The CDR3: CASSLDRQNYGYTF. The CDR3 nucleotides read TGTGCCAGCAGTCTTGACAGACAGAACTATGGCTACACCTTC.

The V call is TRBV7-2, the J call TRBJ2-7, with TRBD1 matching 7 bases. The CDR3 consists of 15 residues. Looked up from germline, CDR1 is SGHTA and CDR2 is FQGNSA. Trimming cost V 4 bases and J 9 bases; bases outside gene matches: 15. This CDR3 reads CASSSPDRSVLGQYF. Written as DNA, the CDR3 is TGTGCCAGCAGCTCCCCGGACAGGTCTGTCCTAGGGCAGTACTTC. The full variable domain, completed using reference TRBV7-2 and TRBJ2-7, is GAGVSQSPSNKVTEKGKDVELRCDPISGHTALYWYRQSLGQGLEFLIYFQGNSAPDKSGLPSDRFSAERTGGSVSTLTIQRTQQEDSAVYLCASSSPDRSVLGQYFGPGTRLTVT.

This rearrangement joins TRBV3-1 to TRBJ2-1; D tentatively reads TRBD1 or TRBD2 (5 bases each). The V end lost 1 base, the J end lost 0 bases, and 13 bases lay between the germline ends. This CDR3 is 17 amino acids long. CDR1 LGHDT and CDR2 YNNKEL come from the germline V gene (reference sequence). Here the CDR3 DNA reads TGTGCCAGCAGCCAAGCTTCTGGGGGATCCTCCTACAATGAGCAGTTCTTC. As protein: CASSQASGGSSYNEQFF.

This sequence joins TRBV7-8 and TRBJ1-5; D gene uncertain. Germline loops: CDR1 SGHVS, CDR2 FQNEAQ. V lost 2 bases to trimming and J lost 7 bases, with 15 bases between them. The CDR3 has 15 amino acids. The CDR3 nucleotides are TGTGCCAGCAGCTTAATCGGCCCCACAAGGCAGCCCCAGCATTTT. Encoded protein: CASSLIGPTRQPQHF.

This clonotype was detected a few times. V and J are TRBV5-6 and TRBJ1-5; no clear D. V was clipped by 0 bases and J by 7 bases, with 8 bases between them. The CDR3 has 13 residues. Germline CDR1 reads SGHDT; CDR2 reads YYEEEE. DNA for the CDR3: TGTGCCAGCAGCTTGGTAGGTCGGCAGCCCCAGCATTTT. This translates into CASSLVGRQPQHF.

The V call is TRBV11-3, the J call TRBJ2-1; D may be TRBD1 (6 bases). V lost 4 bases, J lost 8 bases, and 24 bases lay in between. The germline CDR1 and CDR2 sequences are SGHNT and YENEEA. The CDR3 loop spans 17 amino acids. In DNA, the CDR3 is TGTGCCAGCAGCTCAAGGCAGGGGATGGCCTCTGGGGATGAGCAGTTCTTC. Protein product: CASSSRQGMASGDEQFF.

This clonotype came up a few times. The chain combines TRBV4-1 with TRBJ2-3; TRBD2 matches 13 bases. The germline gives CDR1 MGHRA, CDR2 YSYEKL. The CDR3 extends over 17 amino acids. V gave up 0 bases and J gave up 4 bases; unmatched junction bases: 4. The CDR3 protein is CASSQEGTSGIADTQYF. The CDR3 region has the DNA TGCGCCAGCAGCCAAGAAGGGACTAGCGGGATCGCAGATACGCAGTATTTT.

The chain employs TRBV6-1 and TRBJ2-2; D is unresolved. This CDR3 has 14 amino acids. Trimming pared 6 bases from V and 5 bases from J, leaving 13 bases between. Germline CDR1 MNHNS, CDR2 SASEGT. CDR3: CASRGPLVTGELFF. The CDR3 DNA sequence: TGTGCCAGCAGGGGCCCTCTTGTTACCGGGGAGCTGTTTTTT.

V and J are TRBV9 and TRBJ2-3; D remains unclear. The CDR3 runs 15 residues. V lost 1 base and J 1 base, leaving 10 bases between the germline ends. Germline CDR1 is SGDLS and CDR2 is YYNGEE. CDR3 in amino acids: CASSVLRPGTDTQYF. DNA for the CDR3: TGTGCCAGCAGCGTATTACGTCCCGGCACAGATACGCAGTATTTT.

The gene calls are TRBV6-2 or TRBV6-3 and TRBJ2-7; 7 bases match TRBD1. The germline CDR1 and CDR2 sequences are MNHEY and SVGEGT. The V segment lost 5 bases and the J segment 4 bases; nucleotides outside the gene matches: 8. The CDR3 length is 14 residues. CDR3 in DNA: TGTGCCAGCAGTCCTACGGGACAGAGTTACGAGCAGTACTTC. Amino acid sequence: CASSPTGQSYEQYF.

The rearrangement joins TRBV29-1 to TRBJ2-5; no clear D gene. Per the germline V gene, CDR1 is SQVTM and CDR2 is ANQGSEA. CDR3 length equals 13 residues. V gave up 8 bases and J gave up 6 bases, with 19 bases separating them. DNA of the CDR3: TGCAGCACGGGCACTGGCGTCGTCCAGACCCAGTACTTC. It codes for CSTGTGVVQTQYF.

The rearrangement joins TRBV29-1 to TRBJ2-6; 7 bases align to TRBD1. The CDR3 has 16 residues. Looked up from germline, CDR1 is SQVTM and CDR2 is ANQGSEA. The J segment lost 0 bases and the V segment lost 4 bases, leaving 6 bases of the junction unmatched. The DNA of the CDR3 is TGCAGCGTTGGAACAGGGGCCCACTCTGGGGCCAACGTCCTGACTTTC. Translating gives CSVGTGAHSGANVLTF.